These 13 T cell receptor beta chains originate from one sample sequenced in a study of CD4 and CD8 cells across lung adenocarcinoma regions. TCRdb itself ran the PCR reads through MiXCR, one entry per CDR3 protein. This sample has 11,000 or so distinct CDR3 sequences, with approximately 49% found just once. Sequenced sample: CD8+ T cells from the center of a lung tumor. The receptors were gathered from a female donor with lung adenocarcinoma. The CD4 and CD8 labels of this study may be unreliable.

The chain employs TRBV12-3 or TRBV12-4 and TRBJ2-3; 8 positions agree with TRBD2. CDR3 length: 13 residues. V shed 6 bases and J 5 bases; nucleotides not matched to a gene: 4. The CDR3 loop reads CASRAGAEDTQYF. The DNA of the CDR3 is TGTGCCAGCAGAGCGGGGGCTGAAGATACGCAGTATTTT.

This chain links TRBV6-1 with TRBJ2-3, with a weak D call TRBD2 (7 bases). TRBJ2-7 matches the DNA end more closely, so the J call is doubtful. Germline V gene data show CDR1 as MNHNS and CDR2 as SASEGT. This CDR3 has 15 amino acids. The CDR3 nucleotides are TGTGCCAGCGGGCTGAACGGGGGGCACCAAGATACGCAGTACTTC. Protein: CASGLNGGHQDTQYF.

This clonotype turned up a few times. The V call is TRBV27, the J call TRBJ2-3; D gene ambiguous. From germline, CDR1 is MNHEY and CDR2 SMNVEV (reference sequence). The V gene lost 5 bases and the J gene lost 2 bases, with 5 bases spanning the gap. The CDR3 runs to 12 residues. In DNA, the CDR3 is TGTGCCAGCAGTCGCCTCACAGATACGCAGTATTTT. Its protein is CASSRLTDTQYF.

This chain uses TRBV10-2 with TRBJ2-6, with D uncertain. Germline V gene lookup returns CDR1 WSHSY and CDR2 SAAADI. The CDR3 has 11 amino acids. Deletions cut 8 bases from V and 1 base from J, with 0 bases between. The DNA of the CDR3 is TGCGCCAGCTCTGGGGCCAACGTCCTGACTTTC. Its protein is CASSGANVLTF.

This chain connects TRBV6-5 to TRBJ1-3, with a weak D call TRBD1 (5 bases). This CDR3 contains 17 residues. Per germline, CDR1 MNHEY and CDR2 SVGAGI. V was cut by 1 base and J by 1 base, with 14 bases left in between. CDR3 sequence: CASSYYRDLRSGNTIYF. In DNA form, the CDR3 reads TGTGCCAGCAGTTACTACCGGGACTTGAGGTCTGGAAACACCATATATTTT.

On this clonotype itself: One junction end does not reproduce the germline sequence, and a read error may be involved. CDR3 amino acids: CASSPSGLSAKDIQYF. DNA for the CDR3: TGTGCCAGCAGTCCTAGCGGGCTGTCAGCCAAAGACATTCAGTATTTC. This chain links TRBV6-1 with TRBJ2-4; 8 nucleotides match TRBD2. Germline CDR1 and CDR2: MNHNS and SASEGT. The CDR3 runs 16 residues.

This sequence joins TRBV4-1 and TRBJ1-2; 11 bases line up with TRBD1. The V gene end was trimmed by 5 bases and the J gene end by 4 bases; junction bases not matched to a gene: 9. The V gene's germline CDR1 is MGHRA and CDR2 YSYEKL. The length of the CDR3 is 16 residues. The CDR3 coding sequence is TGCGCCAGCAGCTTCAGAGGCGGGACAGGGGGCTATGGCTACACCTTC. Its translation is CASSFRGGTGGYGYTF.

V and J are TRBV6-1 and TRBJ2-7, with 8 bases matching TRBD2. Germline values: CDR1 MNHNS, CDR2 SASEGT. This CDR3 region has 15 residues. Losses at the gene ends were 7 bases for V and 2 bases for J; bases not matched to a gene: 10. CDR3 in DNA: TGTGCCAGCACTCTTGTTTGGACTAGCACCTACGAGCAGTACTTC. Protein sequence: CASTLVWTSTYEQYF.

Note on this clonotype: An end of the junction differs from the germline gene, which may be a read error. The V gene is TRBV12-3 or TRBV12-4, the J gene TRBJ2-1, with D perhaps TRBD1 or TRBD2 (9 bases each). The assigned J gene may be wrong: the sequence end matches TRBJ2-5 better. The CDR3 has 14 residues. The CDR3 nucleotides are TGTGTCAGCGGGGGGACAGGGTACCAAGAGACCCAGTACTTC. It specifies CVSGGTGYQETQYF.

This clonotype occurred once. V gene TRBV6-1 combines with J gene TRBJ1-5; D may be TRBD1 (5 bases). The length of the CDR3 is 16 residues. Trimming pared 4 bases from V and 0 bases from J, leaving 13 bases between. CDR1 MNHNS and CDR2 SASEGT come from the germline V gene. CDR3 loop: CASSGRGVYSNQPQHF. The CDR3 nucleotides read TGTGCCAGCAGTGGTCGAGGGGTGTATAGCAATCAGCCCCAGCATTTT.

The rearrangement joins TRBV29-1 to TRBJ2-5, with 7 bases lining up with TRBD1. Germline V lookup: CDR1 SQVTM, CDR2 ANQGSEA. There are 12 residues in the CDR3. Losses at the gene ends were 7 bases for V and 5 bases for J; bases not matched to a gene: 7. The CDR3, as DNA: TGCAGCGCAAACAGGGGCGGGGAGACCCAGTACTTC. It codes for CSANRGGETQYF.

A single count supports this clonotype. The chain employs TRBV6-2 or TRBV6-3 and TRBJ2-5; tentative D call: TRBD1 (6 bases). The CDR3 is 14 amino acids. Per germline, CDR1 MNHEY and CDR2 SVGEGT. V was cut by 4 bases and J by 3 bases, with 12 bases left in between. CDR3 DNA: TGTGCCAGCAGTTGGACAGTGACGGAAGAGACCCAGTACTTC. Translating gives CASSWTVTEETQYF.

The chain employs TRBV7-8 and TRBJ2-7; 13 bases are shared with TRBD2. CDR1 is SGHVS, CDR2 FQNEAQ, per germline. V was pared by 1 base and J by 3 bases, with 0 bases of the junction left unmatched. This CDR3 is built from 15 residues. The CDR3 region is CASSLGTSGGYEQYF. The CDR3 DNA is TGTGCCAGCAGCTTAGGGACTAGCGGGGGCTACGAGCAGTACTTC.